The clone carrying this T cell receptor beta chain occurred a few times. The sample originates from a study of tumour-infiltrating T cells in Burkitt lymphoma. About the research overall: Survival, overall and progression-free, tracked with productive clonality.

The CDR3 loop spans 14 amino acids. CDR1 is KGHSH, CDR2 LQKENI, per germline. V dropped 4 bases and J dropped 0 bases, with 7 bases sitting between them. Using immunoSEQ multiplex PCR, the repertoire was profiled, and TCRdb retains in-frame clones only, with some absent. This sample has 3,500 to 5,000 clones; around 16% occur once, and the top ten carry roughly 15%. This clonotype originated in a human donor with diffuse large B-cell lymphoma. Some clones in this sample may be carry-over from other donors' samples. Sequenced sample: tumor tissue. The J gene is TRBJ1-3, the V gene TRBV18, with D unclear. In DNA form, the CDR3 reads TGTGCCAGCTCACTCACGGACTCTGGAAACACCATATATTTT. Amino acids: CASSLTDSGNTIYF.